Listed here is a single T cell receptor (beta chain). This record belongs to a study of blood T cell repertoires in COVID-19. The germline gives CDR1 MNHEY, CDR2 SMNVEV (reference sequence). CDR3 length: 13 residues. Trimming stripped 3 bases from V and 10 bases from J, with 12 bases between. Sequencing used immunoSEQ multiplex PCR; TCRdb keeps in-frame clones, though not all of them. Of 100,000 or so clones in the sample, just over 90% were seen once. The clonotype was recovered from a man aged 50 or older with active COVID-19. Sequencing was performed on peripheral blood. The chain combines TRBV27 with TRBJ1-4, with D tentatively TRBD1 (6 bases). CDR3 coding DNA: TGTGCCAGCAGTTTTTACAGGGATGGAAAACTGTTTTTT. This sequence encodes CASSFYRDGKLFF.